The entry that follows covers one T cell receptor (beta chain) sequence. Assignments of participants to cohorts depended upon their own reported clinical history. The sample belongs to a study of blood T cell repertoires in COVID-19. Germline CDR1 and CDR2: MGHRA and YSYEKL. After removal of 2 bases from V and 4 bases from J, the junction contained 10 bases not matched to a gene. The CDR3 runs 16 residues. TCRdb's copy holds only in-frame clones and misses some; the assay was immunoSEQ multiplex PCR. This sample has 250,000 or so clones, with roughly nine tenths found just once. The sequence derives from a human donor in a cohort exposed to, infected with or recovered from COVID-19 (not recorded which). The donor label of this sample is uncertain. This chain links TRBV4-1 with TRBJ1-2, with TRBD1 matching 7 bases. Specimen: PBMCs or T cells enriched from blood (not recorded which). CDR3 residues: CASSQPHRGRGYGYTF. CDR3 bases: TGCGCCAGCAGCCAACCCCACAGGGGACGGGGCTATGGCTACACCTTC.